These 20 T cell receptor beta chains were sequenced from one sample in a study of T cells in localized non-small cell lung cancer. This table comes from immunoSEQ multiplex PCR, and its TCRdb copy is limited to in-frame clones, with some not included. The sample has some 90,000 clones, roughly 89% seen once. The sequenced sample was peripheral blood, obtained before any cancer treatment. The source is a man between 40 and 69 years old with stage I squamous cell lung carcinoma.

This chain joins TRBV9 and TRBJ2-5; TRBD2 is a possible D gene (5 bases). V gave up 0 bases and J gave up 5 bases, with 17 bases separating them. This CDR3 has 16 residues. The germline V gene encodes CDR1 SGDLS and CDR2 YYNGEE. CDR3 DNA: TGTGCCAGCAGCGTAGGTTATCCTAGCACGGTTGAGACCCAGTACTTC. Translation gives CASSVGYPSTVETQYF.

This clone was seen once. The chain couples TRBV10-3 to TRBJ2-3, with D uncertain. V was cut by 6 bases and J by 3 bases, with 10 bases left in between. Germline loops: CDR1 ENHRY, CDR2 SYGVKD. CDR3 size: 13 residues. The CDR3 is CAISLIETDTQYF. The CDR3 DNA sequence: TGTGCCATCAGCCTAATCGAGACAGATACGCAGTATTTT.

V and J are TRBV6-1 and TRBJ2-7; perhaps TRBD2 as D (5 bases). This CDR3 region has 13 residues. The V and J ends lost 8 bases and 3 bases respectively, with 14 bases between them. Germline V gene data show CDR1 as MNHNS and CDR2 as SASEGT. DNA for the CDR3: TGTGCCAGCCTCACGGACGGAGGCTACGAGCAGTACTTC. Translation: CASLTDGGYEQYF.

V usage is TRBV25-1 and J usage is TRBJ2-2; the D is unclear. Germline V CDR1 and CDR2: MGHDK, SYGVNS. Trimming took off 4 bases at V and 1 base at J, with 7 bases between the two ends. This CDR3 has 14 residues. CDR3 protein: CASSANWNTGELFF. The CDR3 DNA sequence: TGTGCCAGCAGTGCAAACTGGAACACCGGGGAGCTGTTTTTT.

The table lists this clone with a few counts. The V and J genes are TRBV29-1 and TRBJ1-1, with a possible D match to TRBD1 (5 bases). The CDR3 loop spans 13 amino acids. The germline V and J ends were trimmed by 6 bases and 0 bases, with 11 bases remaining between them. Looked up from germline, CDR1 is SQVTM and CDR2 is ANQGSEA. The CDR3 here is CSVVDSMNTEAFF. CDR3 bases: TGCAGCGTCGTAGACAGCATGAACACTGAAGCTTTCTTT.

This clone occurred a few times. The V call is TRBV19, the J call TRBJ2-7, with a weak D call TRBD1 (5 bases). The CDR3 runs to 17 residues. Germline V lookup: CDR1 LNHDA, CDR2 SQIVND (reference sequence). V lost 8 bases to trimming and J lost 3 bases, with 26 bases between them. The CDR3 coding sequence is TGTGCCAGTGCTCGAACCCTGACAGCCTCGAACTACTACGAGCAGTACTTC. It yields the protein CASARTLTASNYYEQYF.

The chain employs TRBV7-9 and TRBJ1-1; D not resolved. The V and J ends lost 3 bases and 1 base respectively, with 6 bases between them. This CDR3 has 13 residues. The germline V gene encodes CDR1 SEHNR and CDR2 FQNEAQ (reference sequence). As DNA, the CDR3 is TGTGCCAGCAGCTTTGATCCGAACACTGAAGCTTTCTTT. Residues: CASSFDPNTEAFF.

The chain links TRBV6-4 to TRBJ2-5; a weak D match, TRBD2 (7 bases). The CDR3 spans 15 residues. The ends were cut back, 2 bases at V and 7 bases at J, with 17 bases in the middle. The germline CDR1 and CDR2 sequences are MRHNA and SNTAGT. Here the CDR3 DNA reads TGTGCCAGCAGTGACCCCGGGCAGGGAGGGGGGACCCAGTACTTC. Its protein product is CASSDPGQGGGTQYF.

This CDR3 reads CASSEEQLPTDTQYF. The DNA for the CDR3 is TGTGCCAGCAGTGAGGAACAGTTACCCACAGATACGCAGTATTTT. This chain connects TRBV2 to TRBJ2-3; D remains unclear. Per the germline V gene, CDR1 is SNHLY and CDR2 is FYNNEI. Trimming shortened V by 3 bases and J by 2 bases, and 12 bases separated the two germline ends. CDR3 size: 15 residues.

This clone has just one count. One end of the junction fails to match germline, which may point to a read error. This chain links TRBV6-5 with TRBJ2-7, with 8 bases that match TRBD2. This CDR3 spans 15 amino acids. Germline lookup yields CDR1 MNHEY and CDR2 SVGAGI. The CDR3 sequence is CAGSYSERGTYEQYF. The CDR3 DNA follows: TGTGCCGGCAGTTACTCGGAGCGGGGGACCTACGAGCAGTACTTC.

The CDR3 DNA follows: TGTGCCAGCAGGAGGGGGTTAGGCACTGAAGCTTTCTTT. Translated, it gives CASRRGLGTEAFF. The genes are TRBV6-5 and TRBJ1-1; a possible D gene is TRBD1 (6 bases). Germline V gene data show CDR1 as MNHEY and CDR2 as SVGAGI. This CDR3 comprises 13 residues. Trimming took 6 bases from V and 4 from J, leaving 12 bases between them.

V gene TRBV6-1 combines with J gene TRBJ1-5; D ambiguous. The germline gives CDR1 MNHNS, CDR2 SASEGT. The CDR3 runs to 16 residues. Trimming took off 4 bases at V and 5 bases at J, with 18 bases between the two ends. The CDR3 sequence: CASSGFRQLVDQPQHF. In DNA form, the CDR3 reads TGTGCCAGCAGTGGGTTTAGGCAGCTAGTGGATCAGCCCCAGCATTTT.

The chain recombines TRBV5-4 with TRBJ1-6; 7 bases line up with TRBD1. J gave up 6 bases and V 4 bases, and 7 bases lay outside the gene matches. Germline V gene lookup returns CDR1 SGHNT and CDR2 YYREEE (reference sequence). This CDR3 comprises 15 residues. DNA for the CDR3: TGTGCCAGCAGCCCCTCGGACAGGACTAATTCACCCCTCCACTTT. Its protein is CASSPSDRTNSPLHF. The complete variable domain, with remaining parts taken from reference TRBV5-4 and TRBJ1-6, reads ETGVTQSPTHLIKTRGQQVTLRCSSQSGHNTVSWYQQALGQGPQFIFQYYREEENGRGNFPPRFSGLQFPNYSSELNVNALELDDSALYLCASSPSDRTNSPLHFGNGTRLTVT.

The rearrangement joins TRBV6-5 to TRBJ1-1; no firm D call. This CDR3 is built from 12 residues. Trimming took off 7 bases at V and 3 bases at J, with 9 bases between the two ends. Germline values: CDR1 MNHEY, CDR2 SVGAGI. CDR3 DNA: TGTGCCAGCACCAACGGGTACACTGAAGCTTTCTTT. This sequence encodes CASTNGYTEAFF.

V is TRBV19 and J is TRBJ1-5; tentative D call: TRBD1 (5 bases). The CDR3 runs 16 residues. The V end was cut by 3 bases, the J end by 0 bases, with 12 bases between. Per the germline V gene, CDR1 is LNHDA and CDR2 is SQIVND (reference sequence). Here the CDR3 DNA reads TGTGCCAGTAGTATTCTAGGGACTACTAGCAATCAGCCCCAGCATTTT. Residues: CASSILGTTSNQPQHF.

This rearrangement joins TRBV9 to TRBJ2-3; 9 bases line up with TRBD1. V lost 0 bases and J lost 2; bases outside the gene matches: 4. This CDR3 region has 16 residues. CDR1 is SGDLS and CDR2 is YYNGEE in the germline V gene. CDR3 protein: CASSVAGTGTTDTQYF. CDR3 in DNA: TGTGCCAGCAGCGTAGCCGGGACAGGGACCACAGATACGCAGTATTTT. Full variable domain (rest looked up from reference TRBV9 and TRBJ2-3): DSGVTQTPKHLITATGQRVTLRCSPRSGDLSVYWYQQSLDQGLQFLIQYYNGEERAKGNILERFSAQQFPDLHSELNLSSLELGDSALYFCASSVAGTGTTDTQYFGPGTRLTVL.

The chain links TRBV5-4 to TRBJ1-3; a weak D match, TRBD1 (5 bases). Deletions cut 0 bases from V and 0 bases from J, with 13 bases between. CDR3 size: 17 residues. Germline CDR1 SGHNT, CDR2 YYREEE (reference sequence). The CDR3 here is CASSLAGGTSSGNTIYF. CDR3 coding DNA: TGTGCCAGCAGCTTGGCCGGGGGGACTAGCTCTGGAAACACCATATATTTT.

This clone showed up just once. The CDR3 DNA reads TGTGCCAGTAGTACGATAACCGGGGCAGGGGGCTGGACTGAAGCTTTCTTT. Its translation: CASSTITGAGGWTEAFF. The chain couples TRBV19 to TRBJ1-1; TRBD1 matches 8 bases. Germline V gives CDR1 LNHDA, CDR2 SQIVND (reference sequence). J lost 5 bases, V lost 4 bases, and 15 bases had no gene match. The length of the CDR3 is 17 residues.

In nucleotides, the CDR3 is TGTGCCAGCAGTTCTAACAACCGGGACGGCGAGCAGTTCTTC. This translates into CASSSNNRDGEQFF. The gene calls are TRBV28 and TRBJ2-1; D tentatively reads TRBD1 or TRBD2 (5 bases each). V was trimmed by 4 bases and J by 10 bases, leaving 17 bases between them. This CDR3 comprises 14 residues. Germline V CDR1 and CDR2: MDHEN, SYDVKM. The full variable domain, in which reference TRBV28 and TRBJ2-1 provide the parts outside the CDR3, is DVKVTQSSRYLVKRTGEKVFLECVQDMDHENMFWYRQDPGLGLRLIYFSYDVKMKEKGDIPEGYSVSREKKERFSLILESASTNQTSMYLCASSSNNRDGEQFFGPGTRLTVL.

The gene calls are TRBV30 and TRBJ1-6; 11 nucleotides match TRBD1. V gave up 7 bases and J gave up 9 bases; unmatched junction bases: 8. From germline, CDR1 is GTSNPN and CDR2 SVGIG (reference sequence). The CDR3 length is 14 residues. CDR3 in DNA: TGTGCCTCTGAGCGGGACAGGGGGGGTTCACCCCTCCACTTT. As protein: CASERDRGGSPLHF.